This TCR beta chain was sequenced during a study of response to subunit inactivated influenza vaccine. Germline V CDR1 and CDR2: SEHNR, FQNEAQ (reference sequence). The ends lost 11 bases at V and 2 bases at J; junction bases unmatched: 5. CDR3 size: 12 residues. MiXCR was run by TCRdb on the RT-PCR reads, yielding one entry per CDR3 protein. The sample carries 450,000 to 550,000 distinct CDR3 sequences, about 25% recorded once. Sequenced here: CD4+ T cells sorted from PBMCs, sampled around 5 days after vaccination. V is TRBV7-9 and J is TRBJ2-7; TRBD1 agrees at 8 bases. The source is a man aged 50 or older who received an inactivated influenza vaccine. The chain's CDR3 is CACSTGAYEQYF. The CDR3 DNA sequence: TGTGCCTGTTCGACAGGGGCCTACGAGCAGTACTTC.